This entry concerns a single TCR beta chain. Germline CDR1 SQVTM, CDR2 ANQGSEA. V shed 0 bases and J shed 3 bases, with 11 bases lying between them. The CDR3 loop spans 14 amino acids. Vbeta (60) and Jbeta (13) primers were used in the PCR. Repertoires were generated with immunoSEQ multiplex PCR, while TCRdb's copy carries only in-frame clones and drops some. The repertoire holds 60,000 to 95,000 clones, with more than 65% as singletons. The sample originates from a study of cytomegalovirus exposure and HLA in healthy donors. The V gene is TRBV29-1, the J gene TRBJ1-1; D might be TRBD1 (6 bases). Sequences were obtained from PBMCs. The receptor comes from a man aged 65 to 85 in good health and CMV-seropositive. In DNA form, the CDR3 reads TGCAGCGTTGAAGAAGGCAGGGGATACACTGAAGCTTTCTTT. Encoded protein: CSVEEGRGYTEAFF.